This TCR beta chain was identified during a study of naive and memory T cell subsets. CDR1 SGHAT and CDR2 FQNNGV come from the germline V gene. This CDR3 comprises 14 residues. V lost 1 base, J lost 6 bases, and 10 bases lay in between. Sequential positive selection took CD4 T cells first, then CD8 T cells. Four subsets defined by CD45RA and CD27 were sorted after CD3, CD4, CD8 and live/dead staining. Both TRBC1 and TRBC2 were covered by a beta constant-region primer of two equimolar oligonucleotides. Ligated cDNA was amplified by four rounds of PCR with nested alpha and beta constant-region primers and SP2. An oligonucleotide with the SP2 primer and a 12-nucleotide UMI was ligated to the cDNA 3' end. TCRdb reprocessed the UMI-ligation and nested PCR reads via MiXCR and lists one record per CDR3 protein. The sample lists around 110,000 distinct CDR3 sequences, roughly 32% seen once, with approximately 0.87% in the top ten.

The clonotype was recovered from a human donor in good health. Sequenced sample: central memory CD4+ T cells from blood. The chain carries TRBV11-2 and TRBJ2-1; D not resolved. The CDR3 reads CASSLGFSFNEQFF. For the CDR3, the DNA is TGTGCCAGCAGCTTAGGGTTTAGCTTCAATGAGCAGTTCTTC.